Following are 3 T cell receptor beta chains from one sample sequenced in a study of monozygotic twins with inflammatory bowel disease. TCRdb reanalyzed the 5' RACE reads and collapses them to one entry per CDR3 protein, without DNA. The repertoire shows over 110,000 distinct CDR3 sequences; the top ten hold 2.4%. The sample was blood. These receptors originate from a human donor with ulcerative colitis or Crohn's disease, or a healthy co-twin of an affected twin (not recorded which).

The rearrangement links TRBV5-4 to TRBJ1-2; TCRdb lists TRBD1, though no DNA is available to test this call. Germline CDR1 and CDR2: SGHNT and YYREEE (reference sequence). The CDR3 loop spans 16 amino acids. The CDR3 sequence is CASRGSPGGVFHGYTF. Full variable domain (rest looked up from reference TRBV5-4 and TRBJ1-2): ETGVTQSPTHLIKTRGQQVTLRCSSQSGHNTVSWYQQALGQGPQFIFQYYREEENGRGNFPPRFSGLQFPNYSSELNVNALELDDSALYLCASRGSPGGVFHGYTFGSGTRLTVV.

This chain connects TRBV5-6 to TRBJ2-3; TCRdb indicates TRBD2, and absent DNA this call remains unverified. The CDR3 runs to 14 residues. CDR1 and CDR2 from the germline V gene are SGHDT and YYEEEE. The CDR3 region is CASSLWGHTRTQYF.

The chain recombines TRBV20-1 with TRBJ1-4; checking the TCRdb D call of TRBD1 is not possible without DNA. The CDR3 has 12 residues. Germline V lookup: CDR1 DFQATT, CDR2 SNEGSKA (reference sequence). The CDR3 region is CSAPYRGEKLFF.